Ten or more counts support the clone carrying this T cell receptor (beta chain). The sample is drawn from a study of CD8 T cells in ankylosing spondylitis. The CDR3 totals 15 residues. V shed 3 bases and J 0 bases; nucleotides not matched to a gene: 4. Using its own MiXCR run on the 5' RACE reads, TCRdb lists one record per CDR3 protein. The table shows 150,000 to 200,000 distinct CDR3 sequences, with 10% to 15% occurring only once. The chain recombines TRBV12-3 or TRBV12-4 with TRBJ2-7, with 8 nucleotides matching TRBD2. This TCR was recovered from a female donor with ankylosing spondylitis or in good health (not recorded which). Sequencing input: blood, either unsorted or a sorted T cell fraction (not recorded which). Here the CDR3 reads CASSFGLAGSYEQYF. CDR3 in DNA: TGTGCCAGCAGTTTTGGGCTAGCGGGCTCCTACGAGCAGTACTTC.